Shown below are 6 T cell receptor beta chains from a single sample sequenced in a study of blood T cell repertoires in COVID-19. The protocol was immunoSEQ multiplex PCR, while the TCRdb copy is restricted to in-frame clones and leaves out a portion. The sample lists about 100,000 clones; more than 80% were seen once. Specimen: peripheral blood. The receptors come from a man in his forties with active or convalescent COVID-19.

The V and J genes are TRBV28 and TRBJ1-3; D not certain. V was pared by 5 bases and J by 4 bases, with 15 bases between. The CDR3 consists of 15 residues. Germline-derived CDR1 and CDR2 are MDHEN and SYDVKM. DNA of the CDR3: TGTGCCAGCAGTCCTCAGGATACCTCCGGAAACACCATATATTTT. Translating it yields CASSPQDTSGNTIYF. The whole variable domain, remainder taken from reference TRBV28 and TRBJ1-3, is DVKVTQSSRYLVKRTGEKVFLECVQDMDHENMFWYRQDPGLGLRLIYFSYDVKMKEKGDIPEGYSVSREKKERFSLILESASTNQTSMYLCASSPQDTSGNTIYFGEGSWLTVV.

The J gene is TRBJ1-1, the V gene TRBV7-8; no firm D call. CDR1 and CDR2 from the germline V gene are SGHVS and FQNEAQ. With 1 base removed from V and 11 bases from J, the gap between germline ends came to 11 bases. This CDR3 spans 12 amino acids. CDR3 residues: CASSLGQYRAFF. In DNA form, the CDR3 reads TGTGCCAGCAGCTTAGGACAATATCGCGCTTTCTTT.

V and J are TRBV19 and TRBJ2-3, with a possible D match to TRBD1 (5 bases). CDR1 is LNHDA and CDR2 is SQIVND in the germline V gene (reference sequence). V gave up 4 bases and J gave up 2 bases, with 10 bases separating them. The CDR3 is 14 residues long. In DNA, the CDR3 is TGTGCCAGTAGTAGTGCAGGGCACACAGATACGCAGTATTTT. Its protein is CASSSAGHTDTQYF.

The chain links TRBV6-2 or TRBV6-3 to TRBJ1-5, with 7 bases lining up with TRBD1. J gave up 7 bases and V 4 bases, and 7 bases lay outside the gene matches. This CDR3 contains 14 residues. Germline assignment: CDR1 MNHEY and CDR2 SVGEGT. In nucleotides, the CDR3 is TGTGCCAGCAGTTCTGTCAGGGGGGTACAGCCCCAGCATTTT. Amino acids: CASSSVRGVQPQHF.

The chain uses TRBV6-5 and TRBJ1-2, with TRBD1 matching over 7 bases. The germline V gene encodes CDR1 MNHEY and CDR2 SVGAGI. CDR3 size: 15 residues. With 3 bases clipped from V and 4 bases from J, the junction kept 8 bases outside the gene matches. The DNA for the CDR3 is TGTGCCAGCAGTTATCGGACAGGTACCTTCTATGGCTACACCTTC. Translation: CASSYRTGTFYGYTF.

This chain joins TRBV10-3 and TRBJ1-5, with D maybe TRBD1 (5 bases). The CDR3 has 13 residues. V lost 2 bases and J 4 bases, leaving 6 bases between the germline ends. Per the germline V gene, CDR1 is ENHRY and CDR2 is SYGVKD. The CDR3 protein is CAISEGQNQPQHF. In DNA, the CDR3 is TGTGCCATCAGTGAGGGACAAAATCAGCCCCAGCATTTT.